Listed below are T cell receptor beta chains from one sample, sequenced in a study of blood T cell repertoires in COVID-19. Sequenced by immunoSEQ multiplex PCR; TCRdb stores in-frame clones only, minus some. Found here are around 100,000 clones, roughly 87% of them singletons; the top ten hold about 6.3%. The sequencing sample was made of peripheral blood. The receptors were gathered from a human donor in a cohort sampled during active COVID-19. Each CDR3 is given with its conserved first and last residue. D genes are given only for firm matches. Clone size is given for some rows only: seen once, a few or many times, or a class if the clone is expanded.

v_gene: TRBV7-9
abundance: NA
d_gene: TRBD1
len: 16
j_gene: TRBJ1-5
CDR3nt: TGTGCCAGCAGCTTAGCAGGGACAGGGGGTAGGGAGCCCCAGCATTTT
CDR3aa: CASSLAGTGGREPQHF

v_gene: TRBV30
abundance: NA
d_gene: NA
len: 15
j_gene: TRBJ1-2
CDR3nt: TGTGCGAAGAGGGCCTTAGTTAAGCCCAAGGATGGCTACACCTTC
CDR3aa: CAKRALVKPKDGYTF

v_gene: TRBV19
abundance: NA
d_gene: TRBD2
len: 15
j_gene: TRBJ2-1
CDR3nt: TGTGCCAGTAGTATAAGCCCTAGCGGCTACAATGAGCAGTTCTTC
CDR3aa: CASSISPSGYNEQFF

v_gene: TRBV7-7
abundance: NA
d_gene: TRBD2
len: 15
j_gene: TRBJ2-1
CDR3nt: TGTGCTAGCAGCCCCCATGGCGGGAGGGGTGGTGAGCAGTTCTTC
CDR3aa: CASSPHGGRGGEQFF

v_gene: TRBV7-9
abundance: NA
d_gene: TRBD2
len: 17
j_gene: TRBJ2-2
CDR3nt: TGTGCCAGCAGCCTCGGACTAGCGGGGGCCGAGACCGGGGAGCTGTTTTTT
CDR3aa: CASSLGLAGAETGELFF

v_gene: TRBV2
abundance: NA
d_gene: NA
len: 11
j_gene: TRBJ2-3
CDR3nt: TGTGCCAGCAGTGCTACAGATACGCAGTATTTT
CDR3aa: CASSATDTQYF

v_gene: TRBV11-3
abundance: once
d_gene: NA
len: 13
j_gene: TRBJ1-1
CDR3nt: TGTGCCAGCAGCTTAGGACAGAACACTGAAGCTTTCTTT
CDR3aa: CASSLGQNTEAFF

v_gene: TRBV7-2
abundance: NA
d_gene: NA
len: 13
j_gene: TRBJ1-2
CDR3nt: TGTGCCAGCAGCTTATGGTCAGGCACTGGCTACACCTTC
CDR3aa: CASSLWSGTGYTF

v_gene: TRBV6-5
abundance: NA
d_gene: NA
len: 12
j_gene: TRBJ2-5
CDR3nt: TGTGCCAGCAGTTACCCGGGGGAGACCCAGTACTTC
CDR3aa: CASSYPGETQYF

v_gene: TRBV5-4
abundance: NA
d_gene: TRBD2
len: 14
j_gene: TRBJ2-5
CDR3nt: TGTGCCAGCGGACTAGCGGGAGTTCGGGAGACCCAGTACTTC
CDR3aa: CASGLAGVRETQYF

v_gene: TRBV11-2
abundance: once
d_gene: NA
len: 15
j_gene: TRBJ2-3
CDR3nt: TGTGCCAGCAGCTTAGAAGGTAGCGGCACAGATACGCAGTATTTT
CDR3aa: CASSLEGSGTDTQYF

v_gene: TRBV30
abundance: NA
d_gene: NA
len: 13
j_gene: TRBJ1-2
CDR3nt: TGTGCCTGGAGTGTAATGATCAGCTATGGCTACACCTTC
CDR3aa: CAWSVMISYGYTF

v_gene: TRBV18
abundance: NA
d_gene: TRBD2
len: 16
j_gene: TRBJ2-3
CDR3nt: TGTGCCAGCTCACCATGGCGGGGGGGCGGCACAGATACGCAGTATTTT
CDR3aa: CASSPWRGGGTDTQYF

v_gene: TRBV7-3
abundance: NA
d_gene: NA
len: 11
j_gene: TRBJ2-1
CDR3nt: TGTGCCAGCAGCGTACAGATTAAGCAGTTCTTC
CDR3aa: CASSVQIKQFF

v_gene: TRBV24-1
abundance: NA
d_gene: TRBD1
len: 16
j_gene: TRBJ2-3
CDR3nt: TGTGCCACCAGTGTCCTAGGACAGGGTCGGGCAGATACGCAGTATTTT
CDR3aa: CATSVLGQGRADTQYF

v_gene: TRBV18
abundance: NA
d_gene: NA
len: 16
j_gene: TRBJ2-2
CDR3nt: TGTGCCAGCTCACCATCAGGGTCGAGGAACACCGGGGAGCTGTTTTTT
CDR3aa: CASSPSGSRNTGELFF

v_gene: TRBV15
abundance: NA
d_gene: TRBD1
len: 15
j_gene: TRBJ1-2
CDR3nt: TGTGCCACCAGCGCAGGGACAGGGGCTAACTATGGCTACACCTTC
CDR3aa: CATSAGTGANYGYTF

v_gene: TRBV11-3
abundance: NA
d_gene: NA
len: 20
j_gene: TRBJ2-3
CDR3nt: TGTGCCAGCAGCTTAGAACCCTTTGGGGTCGGACAGACTAGCACAGATACGCAGTATTTT
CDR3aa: CASSLEPFGVGQTSTDTQYF

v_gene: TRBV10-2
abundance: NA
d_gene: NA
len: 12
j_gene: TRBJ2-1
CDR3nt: TGCGCCAGCAGTGAACTCTACAATGAGCAGTTCTTC
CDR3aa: CASSELYNEQFF

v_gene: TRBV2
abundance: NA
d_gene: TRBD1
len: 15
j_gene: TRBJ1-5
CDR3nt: TGTGCCAGCAGTGACGTGGCAGGGGGCGATCAGCCCCAGCATTTT
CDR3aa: CASSDVAGGDQPQHF

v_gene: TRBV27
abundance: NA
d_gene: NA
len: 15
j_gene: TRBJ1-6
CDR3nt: TGTGCCAGCAGTTTAGGCACCCAGGGCGGTTCACCCCTCCACTTT
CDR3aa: CASSLGTQGGSPLHF

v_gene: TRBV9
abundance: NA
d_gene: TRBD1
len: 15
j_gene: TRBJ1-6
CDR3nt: TGTGCCAGCAGCGCCGGACAGGGGTATAATTCACCCCTCCACTTT
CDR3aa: CASSAGQGYNSPLHF

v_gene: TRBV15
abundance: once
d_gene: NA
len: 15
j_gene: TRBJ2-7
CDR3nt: TGTGCCACCAGCAGAGAGGCCAGGGTATACTACGAGCAGTACTTC
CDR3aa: CATSREARVYYEQYF

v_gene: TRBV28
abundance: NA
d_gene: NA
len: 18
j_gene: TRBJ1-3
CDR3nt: TGTGCCAGCAGTTTCTACGGGGGGGGGTTCGACTCTGGAAACACCATATATTTT
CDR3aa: CASSFYGGGFDSGNTIYF

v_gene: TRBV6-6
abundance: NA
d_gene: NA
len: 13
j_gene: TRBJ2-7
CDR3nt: TGTGCCAGCAGTTACAGCATGAACTACGAGCAGTACTTC
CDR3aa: CASSYSMNYEQYF

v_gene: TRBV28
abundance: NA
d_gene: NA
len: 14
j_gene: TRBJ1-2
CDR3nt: TGTGCCAGCAGGATAACAGGGTCTGGCTATGGCTACACCTTC
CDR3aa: CASRITGSGYGYTF

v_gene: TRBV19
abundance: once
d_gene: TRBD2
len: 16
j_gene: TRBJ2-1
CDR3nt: TGTGCCAGTAGTAGTTCCTTAGCGGGGCCAAACAATGAGCAGTTCTTC
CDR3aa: CASSSSLAGPNNEQFF

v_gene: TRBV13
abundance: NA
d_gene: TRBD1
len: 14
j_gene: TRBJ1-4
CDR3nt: TGTGCCAGCAGCCCGGACAGGTGGGGTGAAAAACTGTTTTTT
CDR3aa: CASSPDRWGEKLFF

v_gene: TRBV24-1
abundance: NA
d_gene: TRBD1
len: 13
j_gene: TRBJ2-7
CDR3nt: TGTGCCACCAGTGTAGGGACAGGTCACGAGCAGTACTTC
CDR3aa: CATSVGTGHEQYF

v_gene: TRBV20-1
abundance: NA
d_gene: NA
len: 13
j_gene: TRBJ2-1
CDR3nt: TGCAGTGCTAGTTGGCTAGCGACGGATGAGCAGTTCTTC
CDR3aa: CSASWLATDEQFF

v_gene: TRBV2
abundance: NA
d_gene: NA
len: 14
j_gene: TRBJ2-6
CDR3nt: TGTGCCAGCATCAGGGTGGCTGGGGCCAACGTCCTGACTTTC
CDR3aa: CASIRVAGANVLTF

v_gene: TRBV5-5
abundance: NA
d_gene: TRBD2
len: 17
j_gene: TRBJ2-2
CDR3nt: TGTGCCAGCAGCATACTCCTCGTGGGGGGGAGCACCGGGGAGCTGTTTTTT
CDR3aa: CASSILLVGGSTGELFF

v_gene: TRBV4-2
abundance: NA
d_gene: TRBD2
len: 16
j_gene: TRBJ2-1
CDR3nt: TGTGCCAGCGGCGGGACTAGCGGGACAGGATACAATGAGCAGTTCTTC
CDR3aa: CASGGTSGTGYNEQFF

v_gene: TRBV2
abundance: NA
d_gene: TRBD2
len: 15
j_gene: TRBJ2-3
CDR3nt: TGTGCCAGCAGGCGACTAGCATCAAGCACAGATACGCAGTATTTT
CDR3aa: CASRRLASSTDTQYF

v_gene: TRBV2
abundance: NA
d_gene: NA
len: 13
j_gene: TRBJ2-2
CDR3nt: TGTGCCAGCGGCACCTCGAACACCGGGGAGCTGTTTTTT
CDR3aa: CASGTSNTGELFF

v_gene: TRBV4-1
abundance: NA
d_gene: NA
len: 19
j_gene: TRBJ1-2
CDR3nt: TGCGCCAGCAGCCGGGAAGTGACAGTTCTGTTTTCGACTAACTATGGCTACACCTTC
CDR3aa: CASSREVTVLFSTNYGYTF

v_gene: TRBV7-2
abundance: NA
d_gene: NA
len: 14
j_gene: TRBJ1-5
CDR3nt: TGTGCCAGCAGCTTCGACAGTACCAATCAGCCCCAGCATTTT
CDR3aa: CASSFDSTNQPQHF

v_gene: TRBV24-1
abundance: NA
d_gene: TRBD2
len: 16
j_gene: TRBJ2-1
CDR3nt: TGTGCCACCAGTGACCCTCGGGCGGGAGAGCGGAGTGAGCAGTTCTTC
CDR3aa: CATSDPRAGERSEQFF

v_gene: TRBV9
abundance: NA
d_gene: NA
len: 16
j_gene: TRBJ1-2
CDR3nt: TGTGCCAGCAGCACCACTGGGGGAGGGGTTTTCTATGGCTACACCTTC
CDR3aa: CASSTTGGGVFYGYTF

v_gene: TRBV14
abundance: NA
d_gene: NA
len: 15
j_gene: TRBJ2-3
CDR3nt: TGTGCCAGCAGCCAAGATGAGCGGGGCACAGATACGCAGTATTTT
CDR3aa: CASSQDERGTDTQYF

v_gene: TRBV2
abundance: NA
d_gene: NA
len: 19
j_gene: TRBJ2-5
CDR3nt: TGTGCCAGCAGGCGGGAAGGGCTCCAAAGGGACCTATCAAAAGAGACCCAGTACTTC
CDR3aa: CASRREGLQRDLSKETQYF

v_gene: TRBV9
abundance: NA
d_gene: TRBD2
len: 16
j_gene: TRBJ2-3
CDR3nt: TGTGCCAGCAGCCGACTAGCGGGGGAGGATTCAGATACGCAGTATTTT
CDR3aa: CASSRLAGEDSDTQYF

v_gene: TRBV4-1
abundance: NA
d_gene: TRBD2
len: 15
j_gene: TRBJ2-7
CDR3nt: TGCGCCAGCAGCCTTTCCCCGGGAGGGGCGGACGAGCAGTACTTC
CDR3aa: CASSLSPGGADEQYF

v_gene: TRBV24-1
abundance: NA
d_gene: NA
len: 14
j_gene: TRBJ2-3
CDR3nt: TGTGCCACCAGTGATCCCACTAGCACAGATACGCAGTATTTT
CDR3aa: CATSDPTSTDTQYF

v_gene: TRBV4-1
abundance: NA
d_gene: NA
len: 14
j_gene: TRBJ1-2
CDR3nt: TGCGCCAGCAGCCAAGATTCGGGTTCTATGCCCTACACCTTC
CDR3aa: CASSQDSGSMPYTF

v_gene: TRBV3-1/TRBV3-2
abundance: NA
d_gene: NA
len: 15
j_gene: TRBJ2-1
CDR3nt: TGTGCCAGCAGCCAAGATAGTTTGGGGGGCAATGAGCAGTTCTTC
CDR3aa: CASSQDSLGGNEQFF

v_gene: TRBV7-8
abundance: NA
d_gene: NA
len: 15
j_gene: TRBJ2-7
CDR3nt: TGTGCCAGCAGCTTAGAGCCAGGGCTCACCCACGAGCAGTACTTC
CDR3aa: CASSLEPGLTHEQYF

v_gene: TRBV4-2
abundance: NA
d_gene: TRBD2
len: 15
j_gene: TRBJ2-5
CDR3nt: TGTGCCAGCAGCCAAGCAGCGGGAGTGGGGGAGACCCAGTACTTC
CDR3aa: CASSQAAGVGETQYF

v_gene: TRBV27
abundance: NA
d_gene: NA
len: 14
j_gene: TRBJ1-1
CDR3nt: TGTGCCAGCAGTCTAGGGACACCGAACACTGAAGCTTTCTTT
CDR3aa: CASSLGTPNTEAFF

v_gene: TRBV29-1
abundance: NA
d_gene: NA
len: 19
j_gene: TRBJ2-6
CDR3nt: TGCAGCGTTGAAGGCAGATGGGGCCATTCTAACTCTGGGGCCAACGTCCTGACTTTC
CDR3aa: CSVEGRWGHSNSGANVLTF

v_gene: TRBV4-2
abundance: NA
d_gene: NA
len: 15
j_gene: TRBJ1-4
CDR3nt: TGTGCCAGCAGCCAAGTCACTGCCGGTAGTGAAAAACTGTTTTTT
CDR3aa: CASSQVTAGSEKLFF

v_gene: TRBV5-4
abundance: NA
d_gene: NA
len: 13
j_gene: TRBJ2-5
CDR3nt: TGTGCCACCCTTCGGGACAACCAAGAGACCCAGTACTTC
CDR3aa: CATLRDNQETQYF

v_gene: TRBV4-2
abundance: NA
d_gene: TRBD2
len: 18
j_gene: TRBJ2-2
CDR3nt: TGTGCCAGCAGCCAAGATCTGGGAGCGGGAGTTGAAACCGGGGAGCTGTTTTTT
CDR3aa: CASSQDLGAGVETGELFF